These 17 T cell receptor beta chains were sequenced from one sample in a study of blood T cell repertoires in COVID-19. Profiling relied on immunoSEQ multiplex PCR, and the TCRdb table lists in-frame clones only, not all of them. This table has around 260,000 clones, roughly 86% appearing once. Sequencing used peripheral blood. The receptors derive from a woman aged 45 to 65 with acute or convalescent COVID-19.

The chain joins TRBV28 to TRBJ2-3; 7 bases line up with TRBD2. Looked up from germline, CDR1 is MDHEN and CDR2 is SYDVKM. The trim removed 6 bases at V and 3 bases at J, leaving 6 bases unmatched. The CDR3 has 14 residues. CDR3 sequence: CASSPGGVTDTQYF. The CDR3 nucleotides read TGTGCCAGCAGCCCGGGGGGTGTGACAGATACGCAGTATTTT.

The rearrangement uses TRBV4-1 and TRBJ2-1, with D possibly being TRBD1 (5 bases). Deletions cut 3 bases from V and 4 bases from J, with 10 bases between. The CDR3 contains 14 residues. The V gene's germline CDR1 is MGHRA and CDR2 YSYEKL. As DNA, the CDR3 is TGCGCCAGCAGCCATGGGGCAGGGTACAATGAGCAGTTCTTC. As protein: CASSHGAGYNEQFF.

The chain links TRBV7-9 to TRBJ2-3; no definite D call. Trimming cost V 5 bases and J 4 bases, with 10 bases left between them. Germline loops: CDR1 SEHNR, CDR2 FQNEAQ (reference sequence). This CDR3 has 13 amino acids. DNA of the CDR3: TGTGCCAGCAGCCCCCCTAACGCAGATACGCAGTATTTT. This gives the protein CASSPPNADTQYF.

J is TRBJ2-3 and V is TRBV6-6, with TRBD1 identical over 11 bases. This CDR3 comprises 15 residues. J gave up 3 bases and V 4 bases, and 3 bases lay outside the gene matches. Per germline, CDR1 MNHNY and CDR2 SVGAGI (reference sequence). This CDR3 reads CASSWWDRGTDTQYF. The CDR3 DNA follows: TGTGCCAGCAGTTGGTGGGACAGGGGGACAGATACGCAGTATTTT.

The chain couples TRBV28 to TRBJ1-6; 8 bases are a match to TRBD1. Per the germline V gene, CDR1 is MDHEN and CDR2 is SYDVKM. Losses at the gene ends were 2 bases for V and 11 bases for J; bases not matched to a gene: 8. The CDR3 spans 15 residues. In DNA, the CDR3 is TGTGCCAGCAGTTTAGGTGCTCGGACAGGGACACCCCTCCACTTT. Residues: CASSLGARTGTPLHF.

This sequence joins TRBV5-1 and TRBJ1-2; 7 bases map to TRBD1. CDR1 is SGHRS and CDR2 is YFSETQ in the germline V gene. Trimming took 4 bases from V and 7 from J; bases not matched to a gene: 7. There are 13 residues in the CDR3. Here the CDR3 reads CASSIDRAGGYTF. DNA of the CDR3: TGCGCCAGCAGCATAGACAGGGCCGGTGGCTACACCTTC. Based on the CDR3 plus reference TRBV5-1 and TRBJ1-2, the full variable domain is KAGVTQTPRYLIKTRGQQVTLSCSPISGHRSVSWYQQTPGQGLQFLFEYFSETQRNKGNFPGRFSGRQFSNSRSEMNVSTLELGDSALYLCASSIDRAGGYTFGSGTRLTVV.

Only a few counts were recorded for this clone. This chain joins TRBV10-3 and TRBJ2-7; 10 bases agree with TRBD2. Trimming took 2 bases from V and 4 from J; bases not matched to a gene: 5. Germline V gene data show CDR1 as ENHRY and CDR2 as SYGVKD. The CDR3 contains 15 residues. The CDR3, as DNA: TGTGCCATCAGTGAGGGTAGCGGGAGGAAGTACGAGCAGTACTTC. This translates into CAISEGSGRKYEQYF.

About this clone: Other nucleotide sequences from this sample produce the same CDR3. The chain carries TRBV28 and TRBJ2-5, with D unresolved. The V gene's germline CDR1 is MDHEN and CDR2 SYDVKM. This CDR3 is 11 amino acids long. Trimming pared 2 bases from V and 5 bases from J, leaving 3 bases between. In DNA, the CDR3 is TGTGCCAGCAGTTTACGGGAGACCCAGTACTTC. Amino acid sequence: CASSLRETQYF.

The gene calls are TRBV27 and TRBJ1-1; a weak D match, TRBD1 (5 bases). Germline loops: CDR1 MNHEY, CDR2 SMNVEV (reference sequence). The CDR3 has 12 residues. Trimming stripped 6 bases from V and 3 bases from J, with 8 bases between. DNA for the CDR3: TGTGCCAGCAGGGGGCAGGACACTGAAGCTTTCTTT. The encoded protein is CASRGQDTEAFF.

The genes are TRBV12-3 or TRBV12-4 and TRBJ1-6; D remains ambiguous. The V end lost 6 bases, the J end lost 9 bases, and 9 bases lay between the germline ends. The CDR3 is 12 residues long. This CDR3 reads CASRFSSSPLHF. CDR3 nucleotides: TGTGCCAGCAGATTTAGTAGTTCACCCCTCCACTTT.

DNA of the CDR3: TGTGCCAGCAGCTTAGAGGCAGGGGGAGCGGGCACTGAAGCTTTCTTT. It specifies CASSLEAGGAGTEAFF. This sequence joins TRBV7-2 and TRBJ1-1; 7 bases fit TRBD1. V was clipped by 1 base and J by 4 bases; unmatched bases: 9. Per the germline V gene, CDR1 is SGHTA and CDR2 is FQGNSA. The CDR3 covers 16 residues.

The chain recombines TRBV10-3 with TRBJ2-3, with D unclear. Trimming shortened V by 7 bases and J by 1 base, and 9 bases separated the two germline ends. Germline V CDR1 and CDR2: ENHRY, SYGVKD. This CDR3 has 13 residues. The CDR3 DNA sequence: TGTGCCATCACAGGCCGTCGCACAGATACGCAGTATTTT. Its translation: CAITGRRTDTQYF.

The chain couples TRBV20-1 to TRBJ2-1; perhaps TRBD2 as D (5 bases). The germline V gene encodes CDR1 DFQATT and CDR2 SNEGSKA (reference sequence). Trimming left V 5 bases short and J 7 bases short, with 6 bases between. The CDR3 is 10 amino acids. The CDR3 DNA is TGCAGTGCTGAGCGGAATGAGCAGTTCTTC. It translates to CSAERNEQFF.

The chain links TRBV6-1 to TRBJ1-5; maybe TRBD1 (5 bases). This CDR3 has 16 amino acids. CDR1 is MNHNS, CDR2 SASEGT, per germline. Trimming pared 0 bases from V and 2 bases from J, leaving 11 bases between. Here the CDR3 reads CASSEAAGLGNQPQHF. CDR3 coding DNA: TGTGCCAGCAGTGAAGCGGCAGGGTTGGGCAATCAGCCCCAGCATTTT.

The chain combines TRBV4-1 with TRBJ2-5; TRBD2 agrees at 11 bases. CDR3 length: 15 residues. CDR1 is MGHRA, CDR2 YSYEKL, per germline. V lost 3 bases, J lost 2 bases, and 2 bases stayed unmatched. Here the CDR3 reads CASSHIAGGQETQYF. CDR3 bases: TGCGCCAGCAGCCACATAGCGGGAGGGCAAGAGACCCAGTACTTC.

The CDR3 is CASSSPWRAIEILQETQYF. The CDR3 nucleotides read TGTGCCAGCAGCTCCCCCTGGCGGGCTATAGAGATATTACAAGAGACCCAGTACTTC. V usage is TRBV7-7 and J usage is TRBJ2-5; TRBD2 might be the D (5 bases). Between the trimmed V and J ends, which lost 4 bases and 2 bases, there was a span of 26 bases. CDR1 is SSHAT, CDR2 FNYEAQ, per germline (reference sequence). CDR3 length: 19 amino acids.

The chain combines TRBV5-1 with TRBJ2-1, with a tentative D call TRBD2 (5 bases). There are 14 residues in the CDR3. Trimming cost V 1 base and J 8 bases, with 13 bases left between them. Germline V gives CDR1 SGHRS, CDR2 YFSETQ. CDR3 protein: CASSLIPSLDEQFF. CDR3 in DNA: TGCGCCAGCAGCTTGATTCCTAGCCTGGATGAGCAGTTCTTC.